This passage covers 31 T cell receptor beta chains from one sample sequenced in a study of blood T cell repertoires in COVID-19. Assay: immunoSEQ multiplex PCR; the TCRdb copy retains only in-frame clones and omits some. The table records around 180,000 clones, roughly 86% of them present only once. The source material was peripheral blood. The source is a young woman with active or convalescent COVID-19.

The genes are TRBV5-5 and TRBJ1-4; no firm D call. From germline, CDR1 is SGHKS and CDR2 YYEKEE (reference sequence). V lost 4 bases and J 5 bases, leaving 18 bases between the germline ends. CDR3 length: 16 residues. CDR3 amino acids: CASSPGEGGINEKLFF. The CDR3 nucleotides are TGTGCCAGCAGCCCCGGGGAAGGAGGTATAAATGAAAAACTGTTTTTT.

J is TRBJ2-5 and V is TRBV6-6; TRBD2 matches at 7 bases. This CDR3 spans 16 amino acids. Germline-derived CDR1 and CDR2 are MNHNY and SVGAGI (reference sequence). Trimming removed 8 bases from V and 0 bases from J; junction bases left unmatched: 12. This CDR3 is CASVWGSGADQETQYF. The CDR3, as DNA: TGTGCCAGCGTGTGGGGCAGCGGGGCCGACCAAGAGACCCAGTACTTC.

V is TRBV11-3 and J is TRBJ1-1, with D maybe TRBD1 (5 bases). The CDR3 is made up of 17 amino acids. The germline V gene encodes CDR1 SGHNT and CDR2 YENEEA. The ends were cut back, 1 base at V and 1 base at J, with 16 bases in the middle. In DNA form, the CDR3 reads TGTGCCAGCAGCTTAGTTTCATGGGGCAGGGAGAACACTGAAGCTTTCTTT. This translates into CASSLVSWGRENTEAFF.

The rearrangement joins TRBV27 to TRBJ1-6; no clear D gene. Germline CDR1 reads MNHEY; CDR2 reads SMNVEV (reference sequence). Trimming left V 5 bases short and J 2 bases short, with 7 bases between. The CDR3 contains 14 residues. CDR3 in amino acids: CASSLIPYNSPLHF. DNA of the CDR3: TGTGCCAGCAGTCTTATCCCCTATAATTCACCCCTCCACTTT.

This sequence joins TRBV18 and TRBJ2-3; D might be TRBD1 (6 bases). The germline V gene encodes CDR1 KGHSH and CDR2 LQKENI. V lost 1 base and J lost 2, with 13 bases in between. The CDR3 is made up of 16 amino acids. The CDR3 reads CASSPRTQGSTDTQYF. CDR3 in DNA: TGTGCCAGCTCACCACGGACACAGGGTTCCACAGATACGCAGTATTTT.

This clone was seen more than once but under ten times. The V gene is TRBV15, the J gene TRBJ1-1; D perhaps matches TRBD1 (6 bases). The CDR3 runs 13 residues. CDR1 is LNHNV, CDR2 YYDKDF, per germline (reference sequence). V lost 6 bases and J 5 bases, leaving 13 bases between the germline ends. CDR3 protein: CATRGEGGTEAFF. CDR3 sequence (DNA): TGTGCCACCAGAGGTGAAGGGGGTACTGAAGCTTTCTTT. Supplemented by reference TRBV15 and TRBJ1-1, the full variable domain reads DAMVIQNPRYQVTQFGKPVTLSCSQTLNHNVMYWYQQKSSQAPKLLFHYYDKDFNNEADTPDNFQSRRPNTSFCFLDIRSPGLGDTAMYLCATRGEGGTEAFFGQGTRLTVV.

This chain uses TRBV7-9 with TRBJ2-1, with TRBD2 matching over 11 bases. The ends lost 8 bases at V and 7 bases at J; junction bases unmatched: 10. The germline V gene encodes CDR1 SEHNR and CDR2 FQNEAQ (reference sequence). The CDR3 consists of 15 residues. DNA of the CDR3: TGTGCCAGCCCGACAACTAGCGGGAGAATGAATGAGCAGTTCTTC. This codes for CASPTTSGRMNEQFF.

The chain is built from TRBV5-4 and TRBJ1-6; D remains unclear. The CDR3 is 14 amino acids. Trimming removed 0 bases at V and 7 bases at J, with 8 bases between. The V gene's germline CDR1 is SGHNT and CDR2 YYREEE (reference sequence). This CDR3 reads CASSLVQANSPLHF. The CDR3, as DNA: TGTGCCAGCAGCTTGGTGCAGGCCAATTCACCCCTCCACTTT.

The J gene is TRBJ2-7, the V gene TRBV27; 7 nucleotides agree with TRBD2. The germline CDR1 and CDR2 sequences are MNHEY and SMNVEV (reference sequence). The CDR3 is 14 amino acids. The ends lost 8 bases at V and 4 bases at J; junction bases unmatched: 11. CDR3 residues: CASRHWAGDYEQYF. In DNA form, the CDR3 reads TGTGCCAGCCGACACTGGGCGGGAGATTACGAGCAGTACTTC.

The V call is TRBV6-5, the J call TRBJ1-4; 9 nucleotides agree with TRBD1. CDR1 is MNHEY and CDR2 is SVGAGI in the germline V gene. The V segment lost 6 bases and the J segment 8 bases; nucleotides outside the gene matches: 7. The CDR3 contains 14 residues. For the CDR3, the DNA is TGTGCCAGCAGCTCCGGGACAGGGCGAGAAAAACTGTTTTTT. Translation gives CASSSGTGREKLFF.

CDR3 DNA sequence: TGTGCCAGCTCACCAGTGGGGGGAAGCACAGATACGCAGTATTTT. Translated, it gives CASSPVGGSTDTQYF. The chain employs TRBV18 and TRBJ2-3; possibly TRBD2 for D (6 bases). V dropped 2 bases and J dropped 0 bases, with 9 bases sitting between them. Germline assignment: CDR1 KGHSH and CDR2 LQKENI. The CDR3 is made up of 15 amino acids.

This rearrangement joins TRBV3-1 (or the pseudogene TRBV3-2) to TRBJ1-3; D remains unclear. Germline V gene data show CDR1 as LGHDT and CDR2 as YNNKEL (reference sequence). This CDR3 is 12 amino acids long. Trimming took 1 base from V and 7 from J, leaving 5 bases between them. CDR3 in amino acids: CASSQAYNTIYF. The CDR3 coding sequence is TGTGCCAGCAGCCAAGCTTATAACACCATATATTTT.

The rearrangement joins TRBV30 to TRBJ1-5, with D uncertain. This CDR3 contains 14 residues. Trimming left V 1 base short and J 4 bases short, with 11 bases between. Looked up from germline, CDR1 is GTSNPN and CDR2 is SVGIG (reference sequence). CDR3 sequence reads: CAWSGPEGNQPQHF. The CDR3 DNA reads TGTGCCTGGAGTGGACCTGAGGGAAATCAGCCCCAGCATTTT.

This clone was counted between two and nine times. V and J are TRBV11-3 and TRBJ1-4; no definite D call. Germline V lookup: CDR1 SGHNT, CDR2 YENEEA. V shed 2 bases and J shed 4 bases, with 11 bases lying between them. The CDR3 extends over 15 amino acids. CDR3 nucleotides: TGTGCCAGCAGCTTAAGAGGCACGGTTAATGAAAAACTGTTTTTT. It translates to CASSLRGTVNEKLFF.

This sequence joins TRBV19 and TRBJ2-7; tentative D call: TRBD1 (6 bases). Trimming stripped 5 bases from V and 2 bases from J, with 13 bases between. CDR3 length: 14 residues. CDR1 is LNHDA and CDR2 is SQIVND in the germline V gene (reference sequence). The CDR3 region is CASSAPGATYEQYF. The CDR3, as DNA: TGTGCCAGTAGTGCCCCAGGGGCCACCTACGAGCAGTACTTC.

V and J are TRBV6-5 and TRBJ1-2; D gene uncertain. Germline CDR1 reads MNHEY; CDR2 reads SVGAGI. The CDR3 runs 15 residues. V shed 0 bases and J shed 4 bases, with 12 bases lying between them. CDR3 sequence reads: CASSYSGNSLYGYTF. CDR3 bases: TGTGCCAGCAGTTACTCAGGAAACAGCCTCTATGGCTACACCTTC.

This clone was observed a few times. The gene calls are TRBV27 and TRBJ1-1; possibly TRBD1 for D (5 bases). CDR1 MNHEY and CDR2 SMNVEV come from the germline V gene (reference sequence). The CDR3 has 14 amino acids. V was pared by 2 bases and J by 2 bases, with 9 bases between. The CDR3 loop reads CASSLRRGNTEAFF. The CDR3 nucleotides are TGTGCCAGCAGTTTACGGAGGGGAAACACTGAAGCTTTCTTT.

This chain uses TRBV2 with TRBJ2-3; 16 positions match TRBD2. The V gene's germline CDR1 is SNHLY and CDR2 FYNNEI. This CDR3 is 19 amino acids long. V dropped 6 bases and J dropped 0; count of bases not matched to a gene: 9. In DNA, the CDR3 is TGTGCCAGCAGCGACCCGGGACTAGCGGGAGGGGAAAGCACAGATACGCAGTATTTT. It translates to CASSDPGLAGGESTDTQYF.

A note on this clone: No conserved phenylalanine or tryptophan is present at the end of the CDR3, so a read error is the likely explanation. The DNA is omitted, as the CDR3 cannot be located on it reliably, and the CDR3 follows TCRdb's listing. The chain recombines TRBV20-1 with TRBJ2-7; the table's D call, TRBD2, has no DNA check behind it. The V gene's germline CDR1 is DFQATT and CDR2 SNEGSKA (reference sequence). Inclusive of both ends, the CDR3 amounts to 11 amino acids. CDR3 loop: CSARYGSYPAI.

This clone was seen only once. The chain is built from TRBV28 and TRBJ1-5; 9 bases fit TRBD1. Trimming removed 4 bases from V and 4 bases from J; junction bases left unmatched: 8. CDR1 MDHEN and CDR2 SYDVKM come from the germline V gene. CDR3 length equals 16 residues. CDR3 in amino acids: CASSSQQGAPNQPQHF. The CDR3 region has the DNA TGTGCCAGCAGTTCCCAACAGGGGGCGCCGAATCAGCCCCAGCATTTT.

V and J are TRBV19 and TRBJ1-5; 9 positions agree with TRBD1. This CDR3 has 18 residues. Trimming took 7 bases from V and 0 from J; bases not matched to a gene: 13. In germline, CDR1 is LNHDA, CDR2 SQIVND (reference sequence). The CDR3 is CASIEGTGSEDSNQPQHF. The CDR3 bases are TGTGCCAGTATAGAAGGGACAGGGTCAGAGGATAGCAATCAGCCCCAGCATTTT.

The chain combines TRBV27 with TRBJ1-2; the match to TRBD1 covers 9 bases. The trim removed 8 bases at V and 4 bases at J, leaving 11 bases unmatched. The CDR3 totals 15 residues. From germline, CDR1 is MNHEY and CDR2 SMNVEV (reference sequence). CDR3 protein: CASGFRDRDVYGYTF. The CDR3 DNA reads TGTGCCAGCGGATTCCGGGACAGGGATGTCTATGGCTACACCTTC.

This clone was seen only once. The DNA for the CDR3 is TGTGCCAGCAGCTTCGACTTCGAGCAACCAAATTCACCCCTCCACTTT. It translates to CASSFDFEQPNSPLHF. The chain recombines TRBV11-2 with TRBJ1-6; D remains unclear. This CDR3 spans 16 amino acids. Between the trimmed V and J ends, which lost 3 bases and 7 bases, there was a span of 16 bases. Germline CDR1 is SGHAT and CDR2 is FQNNGV.

V is TRBV2 and J is TRBJ2-3; no clear D gene. Germline-derived CDR1 and CDR2 are SNHLY and FYNNEI. CDR3 length: 14 amino acids. The V gene lost 7 bases and the J gene lost 1 base, with 12 bases spanning the gap. CDR3 residues: CASTPQIGTDTQYF. CDR3 coding DNA: TGTGCCAGCACCCCCCAGATCGGCACAGATACGCAGTATTTT. Full variable domain (rest looked up from reference TRBV2 and TRBJ2-3): EPEVTQTPSHQVTQMGQEVILRCVPISNHLYFYWYRQILGQKVEFLVSFYNNEISEKSEIFDDQFSVERPDGSNFTLKIRSTKLEDSAMYFCASTPQIGTDTQYFGPGTRLTVL.

The chain couples TRBV28 to TRBJ2-4, with D tentatively TRBD1 (6 bases). The CDR3 extends over 15 amino acids. Germline values: CDR1 MDHEN, CDR2 SYDVKM. V was shortened by 5 bases and J by 2 bases, with 13 bases between the two germline ends. CDR3 coding DNA: TGTGCCAGCAGTCTACGCACAGGGCCCAAAAACATTCAGTACTTC. Translating gives CASSLRTGPKNIQYF.

The genes are TRBV5-6 and TRBJ2-7; 11 bases line up with TRBD1. Per the germline V gene, CDR1 is SGHDT and CDR2 is YYEEEE. The CDR3 is made up of 15 amino acids. V dropped 4 bases and J dropped 3; count of bases not matched to a gene: 6. The CDR3 region has the DNA TGTGCCAGCAGCGCTGGACAGGGGGCTTTCTACGAGCAGTACTTC. Its translation: CASSAGQGAFYEQYF.

This chain links TRBV27 with TRBJ1-2; D is unresolved. Germline V gene data show CDR1 as MNHEY and CDR2 as SMNVEV (reference sequence). V shed 6 bases and J shed 3 bases, with 20 bases lying between them. This CDR3 spans 16 amino acids. The CDR3 nucleotides read TGTGCCAGCAGCACCTTAGTGACTCGTGAACACTATGGCTACACCTTC. It codes for CASSTLVTREHYGYTF.

The chain links TRBV9 to TRBJ1-5, with TRBD1 matching 7 bases. The CDR3 runs to 14 residues. Germline loops: CDR1 SGDLS, CDR2 YYNGEE. J lost 4 bases, V lost 0 bases, and 1 base had no gene match. The CDR3: CASSVGQGNQPQHF. CDR3 DNA sequence: TGTGCCAGCAGCGTAGGACAGGGAAATCAGCCCCAGCATTTT.

The genes are TRBV4-1 and TRBJ1-2; D uncertain. The V gene lost 1 base and the J gene lost 8 bases, with 14 bases spanning the gap. There are 14 residues in the CDR3. Per germline, CDR1 MGHRA and CDR2 YSYEKL. CDR3 bases: TGCGCCAGCAGCCAAGGTGCCGGGCCGGGGGGCTACACCTTC. The encoded protein is CASSQGAGPGGYTF.

The DNA of the CDR3 is TGTGCCAGCAGTTACACTCCGGGGGGGGCCTTTCAGCCCCAGCATTTT. This sequence encodes CASSYTPGGAFQPQHF. The rearrangement uses TRBV6-6 and TRBJ1-5, with a tentative D call TRBD1 (6 bases). The germline V and J ends were trimmed by 2 bases and 6 bases, with 17 bases remaining between them. This CDR3 is 16 amino acids long. Per the germline V gene, CDR1 is MNHNY and CDR2 is SVGAGI (reference sequence).

The chain employs TRBV3-1 (or the pseudogene TRBV3-2) and TRBJ2-7, with 7 bases identical to TRBD2. Looked up from germline, CDR1 is LGHDT and CDR2 is YNNKEL (reference sequence). The J segment lost 5 bases and the V segment lost 0 bases, leaving 16 bases of the junction unmatched. The CDR3 runs 18 residues. The CDR3 DNA follows: TGTGCCAGCAGCCAAGAACGGCTAGCGGAGTCCCCGACGGACGAGCAGTACTTC. Translating gives CASSQERLAESPTDEQYF.